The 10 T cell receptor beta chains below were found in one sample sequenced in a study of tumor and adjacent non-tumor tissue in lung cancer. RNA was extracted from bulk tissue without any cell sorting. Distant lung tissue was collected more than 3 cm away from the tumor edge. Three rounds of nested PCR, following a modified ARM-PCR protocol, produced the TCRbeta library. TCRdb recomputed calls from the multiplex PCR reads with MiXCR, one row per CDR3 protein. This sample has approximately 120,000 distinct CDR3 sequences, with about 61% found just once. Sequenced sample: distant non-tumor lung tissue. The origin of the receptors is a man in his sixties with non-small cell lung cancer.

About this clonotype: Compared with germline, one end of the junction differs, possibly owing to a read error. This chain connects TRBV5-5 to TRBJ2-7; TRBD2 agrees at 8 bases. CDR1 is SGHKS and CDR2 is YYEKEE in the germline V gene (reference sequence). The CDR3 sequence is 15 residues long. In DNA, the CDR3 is TGTGTCAGCAGCATGAGACTAGCGCCTTCCTACGAGCAGTACTTC. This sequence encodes CVSSMRLAPSYEQYF.

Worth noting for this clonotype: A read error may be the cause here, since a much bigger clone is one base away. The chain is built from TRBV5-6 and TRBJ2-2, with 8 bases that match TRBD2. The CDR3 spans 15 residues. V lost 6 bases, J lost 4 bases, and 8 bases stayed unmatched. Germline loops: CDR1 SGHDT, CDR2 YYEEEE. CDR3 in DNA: TGTGCCAGCAAGAAGGGACTAGAAGGCACCGGGGAGCTGTTTTTT. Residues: CASKKGLEGTGELFF.

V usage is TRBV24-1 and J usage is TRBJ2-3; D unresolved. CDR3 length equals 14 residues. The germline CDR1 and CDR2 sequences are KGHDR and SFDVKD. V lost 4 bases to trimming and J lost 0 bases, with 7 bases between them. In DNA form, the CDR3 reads TGTGCCACCAGTGACAAATCTAGCACAGATACGCAGTATTTT. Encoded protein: CATSDKSSTDTQYF.

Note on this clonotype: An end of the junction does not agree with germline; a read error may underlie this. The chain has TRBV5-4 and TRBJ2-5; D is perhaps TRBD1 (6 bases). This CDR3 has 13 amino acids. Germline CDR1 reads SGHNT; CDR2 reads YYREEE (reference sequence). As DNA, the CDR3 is TGTGCCAGCAGTCGAACGGGACAAGAGAGCCAGTACTTC. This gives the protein CASSRTGQESQYF.

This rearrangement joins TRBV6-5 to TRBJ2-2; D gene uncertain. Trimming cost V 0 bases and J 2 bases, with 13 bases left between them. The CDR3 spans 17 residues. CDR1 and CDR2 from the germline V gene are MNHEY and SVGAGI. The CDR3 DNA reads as TGTGCCAGCAGTTACTCGTATGACGGGTTCAACACCGGGGAGCTGTTTTTT. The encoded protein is CASSYSYDGFNTGELFF.

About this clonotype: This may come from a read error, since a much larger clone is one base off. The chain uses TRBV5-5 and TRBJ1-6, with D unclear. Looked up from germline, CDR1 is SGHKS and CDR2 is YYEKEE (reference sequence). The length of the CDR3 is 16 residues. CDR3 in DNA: TGTGCCAACAGCCCAAACCCAGGACGGTATAATTCACCCCTCCACTTT. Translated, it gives CANSPNPGRYNSPLHF.

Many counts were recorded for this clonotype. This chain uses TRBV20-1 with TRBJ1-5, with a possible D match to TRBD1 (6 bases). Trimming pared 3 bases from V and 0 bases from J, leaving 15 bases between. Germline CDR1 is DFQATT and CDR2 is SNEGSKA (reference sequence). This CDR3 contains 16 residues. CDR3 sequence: CSARGMDSGSNQPQHF. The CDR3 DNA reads TGCAGTGCTAGGGGAATGGACAGCGGTAGCAATCAGCCCCAGCATTTT.

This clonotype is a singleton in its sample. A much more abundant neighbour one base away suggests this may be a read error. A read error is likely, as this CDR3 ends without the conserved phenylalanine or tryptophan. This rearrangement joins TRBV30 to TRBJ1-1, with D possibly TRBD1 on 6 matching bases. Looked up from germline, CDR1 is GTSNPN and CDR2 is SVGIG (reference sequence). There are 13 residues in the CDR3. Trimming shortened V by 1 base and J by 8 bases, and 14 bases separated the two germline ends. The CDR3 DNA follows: TGTGCCTGGAGTGACTGGGGGGGCCGGGAAGCTTTCTAT. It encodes CAWSDWGGREAFY.

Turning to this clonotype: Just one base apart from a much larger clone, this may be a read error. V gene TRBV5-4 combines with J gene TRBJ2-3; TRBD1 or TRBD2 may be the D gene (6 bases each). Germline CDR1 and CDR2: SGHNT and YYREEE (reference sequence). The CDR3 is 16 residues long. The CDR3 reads CASSLGRGALGDMQYF. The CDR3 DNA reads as TGTGCCAGCAGCTTGGGTAGGGGGGCTTTGGGAGATATGCAGTATTTT.

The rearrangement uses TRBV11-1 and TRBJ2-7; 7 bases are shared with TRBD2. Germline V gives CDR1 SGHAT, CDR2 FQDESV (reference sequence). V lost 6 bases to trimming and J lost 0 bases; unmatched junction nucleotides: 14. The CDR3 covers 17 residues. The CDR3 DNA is TGTGCCAGCAGGCCCGGACTAGTGGGGGGACTCTCCTACGAGCAGTACTTC. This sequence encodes CASRPGLVGGLSYEQYF.